This TCR beta chain was identified in a study of neurological immune-mediated disorders. General study findings and limits: The greatest degree of TCR clonal expansion was observed in HTLV-1-associated myelopathy, with the lowest in multiple sclerosis, below that of healthy controls.

The sample's time point: technical triplicate 1. TCRdb reprocessed the 5' RACE reads via MiXCR and lists one record per CDR3 protein. The table includes tens of thousands of distinct CDR3 sequences, about 13% detected once. There are 15 residues in the CDR3. CDR1 is DFQATT, CDR2 SNEGSKA, per germline (reference sequence). Trimming at V came to 3 bases and at J to 10 bases, leaving 10 bases not matched to a gene. This clonotype was seen at least ten times. Its antigen is as yet unknown. This clonotype originated in a female donor with HTLV-1-associated myelopathy (HAM/TSP). The chain is built from TRBV20-1 and TRBJ2-3; 13 bases agree with TRBD2. The source material was CD4+ T cells from blood. The CDR3 spells CSARPITSGGASQYF. CDR3 in DNA: TGCAGTGCTAGGCCGATAACTAGCGGGGGGGCCTCGCAGTATTTT.